This T cell receptor beta chain was found in a study of OX40 agonist ivuxolimab in advanced cancers. For the study in its entirety: Ivuxolimab was a fully human IgG2 agonistic monoclonal antibody targeting the costimulatory receptor OX40 (CD134). Intravenous ivuxolimab was administered to patients every 2 weeks at six dose levels: 0.01, 0.1, 0.3, 1.5, 3 and 10 mg/kg. Of the approximately 54 patients in dose escalation, some 20 had hepatocellular carcinoma, some 15 had melanoma, 9 had renal cell carcinoma and 9 had head and neck cancer. A male proportion of roughly 80% and a mean age of roughly 58 years, ranging from roughly 23 to 90, were recorded for the dose-escalation cohort. Patients were allowed to have had prior anti-PD-1, anti-PD-L1 or anti-CTLA-4 therapy, and 40% of the dose-escalation patients had been treated with checkpoint inhibitors. Partial responses occurred in three dose-escalation patients: two with cutaneous melanoma and one with hepatocellular carcinoma. The point of sequencing TCRbeta in the periphery was to test whether ivuxolimab changed TCR sequence diversity and drove clonal T-cell expansion. The monotherapy dose-escalation portion (N ≈ 57 patients) of the phase I ivuxolimab trial is reported in the paper.

General findings and caveats noted by the study authors: In partial responders in the 0.1-3.0 mg/kg groups, normalized peripheral clonal expansion was found to be among the lowest, especially among CD8+ T cells. Clonal expansion of both CD4+ and CD8+ blood T cells was observed from baseline to week 6 at doses 0.1 to 3.0 mg/kg. On average, CD8+ T cells showed more expanded clones than CD4+ T cells after ivuxolimab. Low levels of normalized T-cell clonal expansion were also seen in some nonresponding patients. The antigen specificity of the peripheral T cells that underwent clonal expansion was not determined.

Patients with autoimmune disease history or receiving systemic immunosuppression were excluded from the trial. Peripheral blood for TCR sequencing was collected from all dose cohorts at baseline, on cycle 4 day 1, and on cycle 7 day 1. The samples were drawn from a first-in-human, open-label, multicenter phase I dose-escalation trial of ivuxolimab. Adults with locally advanced or metastatic melanoma, renal cell carcinoma, hepatocellular carcinoma or head and neck squamous cell carcinoma were enrolled in the trial. Before TCR sequencing, CD4+ and CD8+ T cells were separately sorted from peripheral blood. CDR3 length: 13 amino acids, cysteine to phenylalanine. Kept here is only the CDR3 DNA, which spans 39 bases and is read in frame from base 1. V was cut back by 0 bases and J by 5 bases, leaving a gap of 7 bases between them. CDR1 MGHRA and CDR2 YSYEKL were looked up in the germline V gene. This clone was detected only once. The specificity of this receptor is unknown. No base quality values were provided; no much bigger clone lies one nucleotide off.

For sequencing of the TCRbeta CDR3 region, genomic DNA was extracted from the sorted cells. The immunoSEQ Assay was used for sequencing of TCRbeta CDR3 regions. TCRdb retrieved this table from immuneACCESS and kept in-frame rearrangements only. Not all clones are present; in checked studies, unresolved V genes account for under half, and no reason is known for the remainder. The sample records 91,000 or so clones, approximately 94% of which are singletons. The leading ten clones occupy more than 0.15% of the sample. Here the chain combines TRBV4-1 and TRBJ1-2; the D gene cannot be named for sure. The clonotype comes from an adult with an advanced solid tumor such as melanoma, head and neck, liver or kidney cancer. Sequencing was performed on CD4+ or CD8+ T cells sorted from blood, taken in a trial of the OX40 agonist ivuxolimab. The nucleotide sequence is TGCGCCAGCAGCCAAGACAGCTTATATGGCTACACCTTC. The translation is CASSQDSLYGYTF.